A selection of T cell receptor beta chains follows, all from one sample in a study of spatial heterogeneity in lung cancer. TCRdb redid the calling of the 5' RACE reads with MiXCR, one entry per CDR3 protein. The sample gives approximately 27,000 distinct CDR3 sequences, roughly 6% of which show up once; under 25% is in the top ten. This specimen consisted of PBMCs, obtained at follow-up. Receptors originate from a male donor with early-stage non-small cell lung cancer. Both conserved end residues are part of each CDR3. The D gene is left open where the match is weak. Expanded clones are given a class, and other clones once, few, many or no size at all.

size	V	J	D	DNA	CDR3
few	TRBV6-2/TRBV6-3	TRBJ2-7	-	TGTGCCAGCAGCCGTCCGGGACCTCCCTACGAGCAGTACTTC	CASSRPGPPYEQYF
many	TRBV9	TRBJ2-1	-	TGTGCCAGCAGCACGAGCTCCTACAATGAGCAGTTCTTC	CASSTSSYNEQFF
many	TRBV28	TRBJ1-1	TRBD1	TGTGCCAGCAGTCTCCCGGGACAGGGGGCGGGAGCTTTCTTT	CASSLPGQGAGAFF
many	TRBV5-4	TRBJ1-2	-	TGTGCCAGCAGCTTAGGCCAGGACTATGGCTACACCTTC	CASSLGQDYGYTF
many	TRBV6-5	TRBJ2-1	TRBD2	TGTGCCAGCAGAACCCTAGCGGGGGGGCGCTACAATGAGCAGTTCTTC	CASRTLAGGRYNEQFF
few	TRBV28	TRBJ1-3	-	TGTGCCAGCAGTTTCGCCCATACTAAGGCTGGAAACACCATATATTTT	CASSFAHTKAGNTIYF
many	TRBV6-2/TRBV6-3	TRBJ1-2	-	TGTGCCAGCAGTTATCAGGACCGCTATGGCTACACCTTC	CASSYQDRYGYTF
few	TRBV6-5	TRBJ1-4	TRBD1	TGTGCCAGCAGCCTGGACAGGGGTAATGAAAAACTGTTTTTT	CASSLDRGNEKLFF
once	TRBV5-1	TRBJ2-7	-	TGCGCCAGCAGCTTGGGACAGGGAGGCCACGAGCAGTACTTC	CASSLGQGGHEQYF
-	TRBV19	TRBJ2-1	-	TGTGCCAGTAGTATTATAGACTCCGGGAATGAGCAGTTCTTC	CASSIIDSGNEQFF
many	TRBV19	TRBJ2-3	TRBD2	TGTGCCAGTAGCACACTAGCGGGAGTGGGGGCAGATACGCAGTATTTT	CASSTLAGVGADTQYF
many	TRBV3-1	TRBJ2-7	-	TGTGCCAGCAGCGCCCCGGGACTCTACGAGCAGTACTTC	CASSAPGLYEQYF
many	TRBV12-3/TRBV12-4	TRBJ2-3	-	TGTGCCAGCACCGGGGTTGGGGCCACAGATACGCAGTATTTT	CASTGVGATDTQYF
many	TRBV3-1	TRBJ1-6	-	TGTGCCAGCAGCCAGAGGACAGTAAATTCACCCCTCCACTTT	CASSQRTVNSPLHF
many	TRBV29-1	TRBJ2-1	TRBD1	TGCAGCACCGACGGGACAGGGCTATACAATGAGCAGTTCTTC	CSTDGTGLYNEQFF
many	TRBV2	TRBJ1-1	-	TGTGCCAGCAGTGTACGCAGCGAAGCTTTCTTT	CASSVRSEAFF
many	TRBV7-9	TRBJ1-6	TRBD1	TGTGCCAGCAGCTTCCATGACAGGGAAGGTGCTAAGTCACCCCTCCACTTT	CASSFHDREGAKSPLHF
-	TRBV19	TRBJ1-2	TRBD1	TGTGCCAGTAGTACAGACCTAGGACAGGTGGCGTATGGCTACACCTTC	CASSTDLGQVAYGYTF
many	TRBV7-2	TRBJ2-1	-	TGTGCCAGCAGCTTAAGTCGTAGCTCCTACAATGAGCAGTTCTTC	CASSLSRSSYNEQFF
few	TRBV20-1	TRBJ2-1	-	TGCAGTGCTAGCGCCGGGACAATCAATGAGCAGTTCTTC	CSASAGTINEQFF
few	TRBV15	TRBJ1-6	-	TGTGCCACCAGCAGTGCCGCAAGGGGACCCGGTAATTCACCCCTCCACTTT	CATSSAARGPGNSPLHF
many	TRBV5-1	TRBJ2-3	-	TGCGCCAGCAGCTTAGGCAGGATCACAGATACGCAGTATTTT	CASSLGRITDTQYF
-	TRBV5-1	TRBJ2-2	-	TGCGCCAGCAGCTTCACAGCGAACACCGGGGAGCTGTTTTTT	CASSFTANTGELFF
many	TRBV7-9	TRBJ1-2	-	TGTGCCAGCAGCTTACTCCAGGACCCTCGCTATGGCTACACCTTC	CASSLLQDPRYGYTF
many	TRBV20-1	TRBJ2-3	-	TGCAGTGTCCCCCCGGGGAGCCTGAACACAGATACGCAGTATTTT	CSVPPGSLNTDTQYF
many	TRBV3-1	TRBJ2-1	TRBD2	TGTGCCAGCAGCCAAGACCAACTAGCGGGGGGGCCGAATGAGCAGTTCTTC	CASSQDQLAGGPNEQFF
many	TRBV5-4	TRBJ2-2	TRBD2	TGTGCCAGCAGAAGTAGCGGGGGCACCGGGGAGCTGTTTTTT	CASRSSGGTGELFF
many	TRBV9	TRBJ2-5	-	TGTGCCAGCAGCGTAGCGTCGGGACGGCAAGAGACCCAGTACTTC	CASSVASGRQETQYF
few	TRBV30	TRBJ1-5	-	TGTGCCTGGAGTGTGAGGGGGGAACAGCCCCAGCATTTT	CAWSVRGEQPQHF
many	TRBV12-3/TRBV12-4	TRBJ1-5	TRBD1	TGTGCCAGCAGACAGACAGGGTTGGGCAATCAGCCCCAGCATTTT	CASRQTGLGNQPQHF
many	TRBV20-1	TRBJ2-4	-	TGCAGTGCTAGAGGGGGGCAGGGTATAATCAAAAACATTCAGTACTTC	CSARGGQGIIKNIQYF
few	TRBV7-2	TRBJ2-3	-	TGTGCCAGCAGCCCCCGCATAACAGGGAACACAGATACGCAGTATTTT	CASSPRITGNTDTQYF
-	TRBV7-9	TRBJ1-2	-	TGTGCCAGCAGCGGCCAGGGATCTCCCGACTATTATGGCTACACCTTC	CASSGQGSPDYYGYTF
many	TRBV7-9	TRBJ2-3	-	TGTGCCAGCAGCCCTTCTAGTACAGATACGCAGTATTTT	CASSPSSTDTQYF
few	TRBV20-1	TRBJ1-2	TRBD1	TGCAGTGCTAGAGGCGCCGGGACAGAGTATGGCTACACCTTC	CSARGAGTEYGYTF
many	TRBV4-2	TRBJ1-4	-	TGTGCCAGCAGCCAAGATGGGTCTTATAATGAAAAACTGTTTTTT	CASSQDGSYNEKLFF
many	TRBV7-3	TRBJ1-6	-	TGTGCCAGCAGCGCTCAGGGCCCCCTTTCTAATTCACCCCTCCACTTT	CASSAQGPLSNSPLHF
many	TRBV5-6	TRBJ2-6	-	TGTGCCAGCAGCGTACCTCCAGGGAGGAGTGGGGCCAACGTCCTGACTTTC	CASSVPPGRSGANVLTF
many	TRBV9	TRBJ1-6	-	TGTGCCAGCAGCTTGGACCCGGGACCACCCCTCCACTTT	CASSLDPGPPLHF
many	TRBV12-3/TRBV12-4	TRBJ1-1	TRBD1	TGTGCCAGCAGTGCCCAGACAGGGAAAAACACTGAAGCTTTCTTT	CASSAQTGKNTEAFF
many	TRBV5-5	TRBJ1-5	-	TGTGCCAGCAGCTACAGGGTAGGGCAGCCCCAGCATTTT	CASSYRVGQPQHF
many	TRBV5-4	TRBJ1-1	-	TGTGCCAGCAGCCCCCGAGTTGGAGGCGAAACTGAAGCTTTCTTT	CASSPRVGGETEAFF
-	TRBV30	TRBJ2-3	TRBD2	TGTGCCTGGAGTGTACCTCTAGCGGGAGCTCAAGATACGCAGTATTTT	CAWSVPLAGAQDTQYF